A single T cell receptor (beta chain) is shown here with its context. This sample is part of a study of blood T cell repertoires in COVID-19. Trimming left V 1 base short and J 7 bases short, with 7 bases between. CDR3 size: 13 residues. Germline loops: CDR1 SEHNR, CDR2 FQNEAQ (reference sequence). In the study's own analysis: Estimation of nucleated cell counts relied on the amplification of reference gene primers. Here immunoSEQ multiplex PCR was the method, and the copy in TCRdb shows in-frame clones only, minus some. The V and J calls and clone size come from that table; D and trimming were worked out from the DNA. The data show about 280,000 clones, with 80% to 95% seen just once and about 3% held by the top ten.

V and J are TRBV7-9 and TRBJ2-2; D unresolved. The sequencing input was PBMCs or T cells enriched from blood (not recorded which). This receptor was identified in a man aged 40-49 years who had been exposed to COVID-19. CDR3: CASSLDGHGELFF. The CDR3, as DNA: TGTGCCAGCAGCTTAGACGGTCACGGGGAGCTGTTTTTT.